A single T cell receptor (beta chain) is shown here with its context. This clonotype was counted ten times or more. Its antigen target is currently unknown. No quality values exist for individual bases; no much larger clone is one base distant. The sample is drawn from a study of human T cells and chemical hapten exposure (TCRdb year 2021). Background for the entire study: For sensitization, 2% DPC in acetone was applied to an approximately 2 cm by approximately 2 cm area of upper inner arm skin. Throughout the study period of about 22 weeks, patients also received therapeutic DPC doses to the scalp every week. Patch testing was performed on the upper back with Finn chambers containing 0.01% DPC, and the patch tests were scored after 6 days according to International Contact Dermatitis Research Group standards. The mostly female patient cohort included alopecia areata with under or over 50% scalp involvement, alopecia totalis and alopecia universalis. Libraries were combined into a pool for sequencing, and differences in TCR yield between samples came mainly from small differences in library volumes within the pool. This study followed changes in the peripheral blood TCR repertoire in vivo during primary and secondary sensitization of alopecia patients to the hapten diphenylcyclopropenone (DPC). Patient blood was sampled pre-sensitization (week 0) and at 2, 6 and about 24 weeks after DPC sensitization. Some 29 alopecia patients gave blood for TCR sequencing at one to four time points (pre-sensitization, 2, 6 and 24 weeks).

Per the publication, the time point label means: patch test 2, 6 weeks after DPC sensitization. The sample's treatment or condition label is to be understood as: therapeutic diphenylcyclopropenone sensitization with weekly scalp DPC. At each patch-test visit, blood was drawn before the patch test was applied. Patients were considered eligible if aged 18 to 70, diagnosed with alopecia and deemed suitable for DPC therapy, and patients were excluded if pregnant. Total RNA was extracted from unfractionated whole blood that had been collected in Tempus Blood RNA tubes. The CDR3 goes from the cysteine to the phenylalanine over 15 residues. Here the CDR3 DNA is all that survives: 45 bases in frame from base 1. V ends up 4 bases short and J 0 bases short, with an unmatched junction base count of 4. From a lookup of the germline V gene, CDR1 and CDR2 are SQVTM and ANQGSEA. Receptors were amplified or captured by RACE. Sequencing was carried out with a NextSeq 500. During library preparation, unique molecular identifiers were attached to individual cDNA molecules so that TCRs could be counted in a quantitative, reproducible way. Each blood RNA sample was used to sequence both TCR alpha and TCR beta chains. The original methods were these. The median number of TCRs per sample was some 100,000, ranging from about 20,000 to 750,000. V, J and CDR3 annotation of the TCR reads was performed with the Decombinator software suite. To make PS versus PT1 abundance plots, every sample was subsampled to the same number of TCRs (28,000). TCRs were defined as expanded if absent before sensitization and observed at least eight times at the 2-week time point. The raw public reads went through TCRdb reprocessing: fastp at Q25, MiXCR clone calling, in-frame beta chains kept. Duplicate CDR3 protein sequences are folded into a single record with the most common DNA and genes. The V and J calls were not made by the authors but by TCRdb's processing. The sample table records about 69,000 distinct CDR3 sequences; 10% of these occur just once. The ten largest clones represent around 6.8% of the sample.

Overall results and qualifications from the work: Because all patients had alopecia, a presumed autoimmune disease, the immune response of the patients might differ from that of healthy individuals. Significantly more large CDR3 similarity clusters were formed by expanded TCRs than by pre-sensitization or healthy control sets, consistent with antigen-driven responses. No change with DPC sensitization was found in the number of TCRs above 1 in 1000 frequency, and no evidence of global repertoire structure alterations was found. After repeated subsampling, changes were observed in the strength of the expansion versus patch-test correlation and in the threshold at which the correlation became significant. Patch test score correlated positively with the number of PT1 expanded TCRs, reaching significance at thresholds 8, 16 and 32 but not at 4.

This TCR was sampled from a woman aged 45-65 years with alopecia areata. Some clones in this sample may be carry-over from other donors' samples. The specimen comprised whole blood, sampled in connection with sensitization to the hapten diphenylcyclopropenone (DPC). This chain is built from TRBV29-1 and TRBJ2-3; 10 nucleotides in the junction match TRBD2. The nucleotide sequence is given as TGCAGCGTTGGTAGCGGGAGGTCTAGCACAGATACGCAGTATTTT. Its protein product is CSVGSGRSSTDTQYF.